The rows below give T cell receptor beta chains drawn from one sample of a study of cytomegalovirus exposure and HLA in healthy donors. The protocol was immunoSEQ multiplex PCR, while the TCRdb copy is restricted to in-frame clones and leaves out a portion. The sample holds approximately 200,000 clones; over 75% are singletons and the top ten take less than 2.5%. Material for sequencing was PBMCs. Receptors originate from a woman aged 50 to 65 in good health and CMV-seronegative. The CDR3 runs from the conserved cysteine through the conserved F or W. A D gene is named only where the DNA matches it firmly. Part of the rows lack a size; the others show once, few, many or a class for expanded clones.

d_call	clone_size	v_call	j_call	cdr3_aa	cdr3_nt
TRBD2	once	TRBV7-9	TRBJ2-2	CASSPLTSGRADTGELFF	TGTGCCAGCAGCCCACTGACTAGCGGGAGGGCCGACACCGGGGAGCTGTTTTTT
TRBD1	few	TRBV20-1	TRBJ1-1	CSASPGGKAFF	TGCAGTGCTAGTCCAGGGGGGAAAGCTTTCTTT
.	.	TRBV7-9	TRBJ2-1	CASSLGSAGTGYNEQFF	TGTGCCAGCAGCTTAGGTTCGGCAGGTACGGGGTACAATGAGCAGTTCTTC
TRBD2	.	TRBV27	TRBJ2-1	CASSGTSGNYNEQFF	TGTGCCAGCAGCGGGACTAGCGGGAACTACAATGAGCAGTTCTTC
TRBD2	.	TRBV27	TRBJ2-1	CASTNLAGGAYNEQFF	TGTGCCAGCACCAATCTAGCGGGAGGGGCCTACAATGAGCAGTTCTTC
.	few	TRBV15	TRBJ2-2	CATSRALARERRTGELFF	TGTGCCACCAGCAGAGCCCTAGCCCGGGAGAGGCGCACCGGGGAGCTGTTTTTT
TRBD2	.	TRBV7-2	TRBJ2-7	CASSLGSGGSTYEQYF	TGTGCCAGCAGCTTAGGGAGTGGCGGGAGCACGTACGAGCAGTACTTC
TRBD1	.	TRBV5-8	TRBJ1-1	CASSSPGQGSRAEAFF	TGTGCCAGCAGCTCGCCGGGACAGGGTTCCCGGGCTGAAGCTTTCTTT
TRBD1	.	TRBV7-6	TRBJ2-1	CASSPTGQGYNEQFF	TGTGCCAGCAGCCCTACTGGACAGGGCTACAATGAGCAGTTCTTC
TRBD2	.	TRBV9	TRBJ2-2	CASSVPGGRWNTGELFF	TGTGCCAGCAGCGTACCGGGGGGGCGATGGAACACCGGGGAGCTGTTTTTT
TRBD2	.	TRBV27	TRBJ2-7	CASSSLAGVGEQYF	TGTGCCAGCAGTTCCTTAGCGGGAGTGGGCGAGCAGTACTTC
.	.	TRBV11-2	TRBJ2-7	CASSLAGSSYEQYF	TGTGCCAGCAGCTTAGCGGGGAGCTCCTACGAGCAGTACTTC
TRBD1	few	TRBV18	TRBJ2-1	CASRPPRTGVYNEQFF	TGTGCCAGCCGGCCCCCCAGGACAGGGGTCTACAATGAGCAGTTCTTC
.	once	TRBV7-9	TRBJ2-1	CASSQSQVGQNEQFF	TGTGCCAGCAGCCAATCCCAGGTGGGGCAGAATGAGCAGTTCTTC
.	.	TRBV27	TRBJ1-2	CASSPPGGVDGYTF	TGTGCCAGCAGTCCGCCTGGGGGCGTGGATGGCTACACCTTC
TRBD1	.	TRBV5-1	TRBJ1-5	CASSETGFGQPQHF	TGCGCCAGCAGCGAGACAGGGTTCGGGCAGCCCCAGCATTTT
TRBD2	once	TRBV19	TRBJ2-1	CASKPPPGTSGSFLPYNEQFF	TGTGCCAGTAAGCCCCCTCCCGGGACTAGCGGGAGTTTTTTACCTTACAATGAGCAGTTCTTC
.	.	TRBV6-6	TRBJ1-5	CATLRQQGWQPQHF	TGTGCCACCCTAAGACAACAAGGTTGGCAGCCCCAGCATTTT
.	.	TRBV9	TRBJ2-5	CASSGGAQETQYF	TGTGCCAGCAGCGGCGGGGCCCAAGAGACCCAGTACTTC
TRBD2	.	TRBV5-6	TRBJ2-5	CASSTRTSPQTQYF	TGTGCCAGCAGCACAAGGACTAGCCCGCAGACCCAGTACTTC
.	.	TRBV5-1	TRBJ2-7	CASSLYDRLYEQYF	TGCGCCAGCAGCTTATATGACAGGCTATACGAGCAGTACTTC
.	.	TRBV19	TRBJ1-1	CASSIGQHLTNTEAFF	TGTGCCAGTAGTATAGGACAACACCTAACGAACACTGAAGCTTTCTTT
.	.	TRBV28	TRBJ2-1	CASSPGQNYNEQFF	TGTGCCAGCAGTCCAGGACAGAATTACAATGAGCAGTTCTTC
.	.	TRBV2	TRBJ2-1	CASSLASSNEQFF	TGTGCCAGCAGTTTGGCTAGCAGCAATGAGCAGTTCTTC
.	once	TRBV5-4	TRBJ2-3	CASSLGQGKGTQYF	TGTGCCAGCAGCTTGGGCCAGGGGAAAGGGACGCAGTATTTT
TRBD2	.	TRBV25-1	TRBJ2-7	CASSANSGLSSYEQYF	TGTGCCAGCAGTGCCAATAGCGGGCTAAGCTCCTACGAGCAGTACTTC
TRBD1	.	TRBV9	TRBJ2-3	CASSGQGENTQYF	TGTGCCAGCAGCGGACAGGGAGAAAATACGCAGTATTTT
TRBD1	.	TRBV28	TRBJ1-6	CASAVSSTGSSPLHF	TGTGCCAGCGCCGTATCCTCGACAGGGTCTTCACCCCTCCACTTT
.	.	TRBV7-8	TRBJ1-1	CASSSSRVWGATEAFF	TGTGCCAGCAGCTCATCTCGGGTATGGGGAGCGACTGAAGCTTTCTTT
TRBD1	once	TRBV5-1	TRBJ2-2	CASSPGTGGITGELFF	TGCGCCAGCAGCCCTGGGACAGGGGGGATAACCGGGGAGCTGTTTTTT
TRBD1	.	TRBV28	TRBJ2-7	CASSLQGPSSYEQYF	TGTGCCAGCAGCCTACAGGGGCCCAGCTCCTACGAGCAGTACTTC
TRBD2	.	TRBV7-9	TRBJ2-5	CSSTSDGTAGGEETQYF	TGTTCCAGCACCTCGGACGGGACGGCGGGAGGTGAAGAGACCCAGTACTTC
.	.	TRBV7-3	TRBJ2-1	CASSLTNSHNEQFF	TGTGCCAGCAGCTTAACGAACAGTCACAATGAGCAGTTCTTC
TRBD2	.	TRBV18	TRBJ2-3	CASSPLAGASTDTQYF	TGTGCCAGCTCACCACTAGCGGGAGCCAGCACAGATACGCAGTATTTT